This T cell receptor beta chain was recorded in a study of T cell responses to AZD1222 COVID-19 vaccine. Sequenced by immunoSEQ multiplex PCR; TCRdb stores in-frame clones only, minus some. The repertoire holds about 97,000 clones, with around 89% as singletons. V lost 0 bases, J lost 2 bases, and 12 bases lay in between. The CDR3 is made up of 16 amino acids. The germline V gene has CDR1 LGHDT and CDR2 YNNKEL (reference sequence). The receptor was derived from an adult in good health. The chain links TRBV3-1 (or the pseudogene TRBV3-2) to TRBJ2-3; D is undetermined. This specimen was peripheral blood, taken on day 0 of AZD1222 vaccination. CDR3 amino acids: CASSQDIRIPTDTQYF. The CDR3 DNA follows: TGTGCCAGCAGCCAAGATATCAGGATCCCCACAGATACGCAGTATTTT.